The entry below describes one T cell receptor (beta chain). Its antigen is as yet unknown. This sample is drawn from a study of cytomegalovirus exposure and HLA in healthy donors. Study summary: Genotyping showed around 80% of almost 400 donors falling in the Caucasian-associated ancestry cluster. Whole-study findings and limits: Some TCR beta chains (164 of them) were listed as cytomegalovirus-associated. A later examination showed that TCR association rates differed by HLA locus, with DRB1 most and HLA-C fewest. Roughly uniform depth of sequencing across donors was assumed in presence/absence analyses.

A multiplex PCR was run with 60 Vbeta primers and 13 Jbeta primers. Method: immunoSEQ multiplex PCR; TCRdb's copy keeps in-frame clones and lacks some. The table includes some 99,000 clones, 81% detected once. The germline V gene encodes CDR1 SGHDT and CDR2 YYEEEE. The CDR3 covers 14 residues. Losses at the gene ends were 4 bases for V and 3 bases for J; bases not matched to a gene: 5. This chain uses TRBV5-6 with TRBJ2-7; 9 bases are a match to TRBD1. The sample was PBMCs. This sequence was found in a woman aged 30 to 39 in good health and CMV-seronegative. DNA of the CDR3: TGTGCCAGCAGCCCCGGGACAGGGAACTACGAGCAGTACTTC. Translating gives CASSPGTGNYEQYF.